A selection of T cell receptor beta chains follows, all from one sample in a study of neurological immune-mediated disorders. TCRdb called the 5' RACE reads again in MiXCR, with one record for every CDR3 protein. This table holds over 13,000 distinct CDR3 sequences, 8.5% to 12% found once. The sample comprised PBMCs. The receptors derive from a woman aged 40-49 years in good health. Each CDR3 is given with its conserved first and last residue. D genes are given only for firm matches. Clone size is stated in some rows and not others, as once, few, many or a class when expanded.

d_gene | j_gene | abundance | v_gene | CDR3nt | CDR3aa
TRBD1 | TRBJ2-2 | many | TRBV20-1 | TGCAGTGCTAGAGATCCGGCGGACAGGGAGTCCGGGGAGCTGTTTTTT | CSARDPADRESGELFF
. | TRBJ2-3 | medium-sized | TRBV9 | TGTGCCAGCAGCGTAGGGGCAGATACGCAGTATTTT | CASSVGADTQYF
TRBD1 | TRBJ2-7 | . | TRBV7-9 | TGTGCCAACAGCCGTGGGACAGCATACGAGCAGTACTTC | CANSRGTAYEQYF
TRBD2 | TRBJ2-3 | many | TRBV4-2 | TGTGCCAGCAGCCAAGATGAAACTAGCGGGAAAACAGATACGCAGTATTTT | CASSQDETSGKTDTQYF
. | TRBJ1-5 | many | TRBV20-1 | TGCAGTGCTAGTCTGTCGGCGAGCAATCAGCCCCAGCATTTT | CSASLSASNQPQHF
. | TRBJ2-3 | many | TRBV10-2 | TGCGCCAGCAGTGTGGCAAGAGTTACGCAGTATTTT | CASSVARVTQYF
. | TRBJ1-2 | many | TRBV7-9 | TGTGCCAGCAGTTCAGGGGCAGAGACTAGGTATGGCTACACCTTC | CASSSGAETRYGYTF
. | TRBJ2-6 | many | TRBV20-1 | TGCAGTGCTTCGACTTGGGGGGGGGCTCATGGGGCCAACGTCCTGACTTTC | CSASTWGGAHGANVLTF
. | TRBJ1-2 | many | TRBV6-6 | TGTGCCAGCAGCGGGGGGGGTAGGGGTGGCTACACCTTC | CASSGGGRGGYTF
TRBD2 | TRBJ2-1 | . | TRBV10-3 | TGTGCCATCAGTGAGGGGACTAGCTCCTACAATGAGCAGTTCTTC | CAISEGTSSYNEQFF
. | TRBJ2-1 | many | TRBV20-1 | TGCAGTGCTAGAGATCCGGGGAGGGGGAATGAGCAGTTCTTC | CSARDPGRGNEQFF
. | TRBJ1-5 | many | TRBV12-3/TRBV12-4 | TGTGCCAGCAGGGTTCATGAGGTGCAGCCCCAGCATTTT | CASRVHEVQPQHF
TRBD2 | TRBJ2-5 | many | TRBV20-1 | TGCAGTGCTTCTCAAGCGGGAGGGCCACGAGAGACCCAGTACTTC | CSASQAGGPRETQYF
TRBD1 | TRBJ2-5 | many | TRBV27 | TGTGCCAGCAGTCCCAGGGACAGGGGACCTTTGTACCAAGAGACCCAGTACTTC | CASSPRDRGPLYQETQYF
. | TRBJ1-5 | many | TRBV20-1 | TGCAGTGCTAGAGTCCGGCGGGGGGATCAGCCCCAGCATTTT | CSARVRRGDQPQHF
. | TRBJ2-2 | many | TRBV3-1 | TGTGCCAGCTGGGGAGCAGGGGCCGGGGAGCTGTTTTTT | CASWGAGAGELFF
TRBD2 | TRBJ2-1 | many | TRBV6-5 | TGTGCCAGCAGCCCCTTCGGGCCAGCGGGAGTTCTCAATGAGCAGTTCTTC | CASSPFGPAGVLNEQFF
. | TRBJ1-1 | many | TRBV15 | TGTGCCACCAAGGGAGTAATGAACACTGAAGCTTTCTTT | CATKGVMNTEAFF
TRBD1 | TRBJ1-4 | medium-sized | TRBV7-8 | TGTGCCAGCAGCCCGGGACAGCGGTTGTTGGATGAAAAACTGTTTTTT | CASSPGQRLLDEKLFF
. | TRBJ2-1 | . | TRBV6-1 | TGTGCCAGCAGTGAAGAAAGGGCCCATGAGCAGTTCTTC | CASSEERAHEQFF
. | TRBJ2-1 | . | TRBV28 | TGTGCCAGCAGTTTTTTGGGACTTGAGTGGAATGAGCAGTTCTTC | CASSFLGLEWNEQFF
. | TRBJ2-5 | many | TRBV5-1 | TGCGCCAGCAGCTTGTTTGGAGAAGAGACCCAGTACTTC | CASSLFGEETQYF
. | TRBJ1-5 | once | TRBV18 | TGTGCCAGCTCACCGATTAGAGCCGGGGATGGGACCCAGCATTTT | CASSPIRAGDGTQHF
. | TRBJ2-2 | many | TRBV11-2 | TGTGCCAGCAGCTTAGGGGGGAGCCGAAACGGGGAGCTGTTTTTT | CASSLGGSRNGELFF
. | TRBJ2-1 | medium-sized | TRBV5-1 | TGCGCCAGCAGCTTGGCGGGGCTCAATGAGCAGTTCTTC | CASSLAGLNEQFF
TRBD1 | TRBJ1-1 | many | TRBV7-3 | TGTGCCAGCAGCCTCGACAGGGACACTGAAGCTTTCTTT | CASSLDRDTEAFF
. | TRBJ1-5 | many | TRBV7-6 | TGTGCCAGCAGCTTAACGGCAGGGCAACAGCCCCAGCATTTT | CASSLTAGQQPQHF
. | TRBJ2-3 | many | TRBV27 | TGTGCCAGCAGTTTATCCTATTTGCATACGCAGTATTTT | CASSLSYLHTQYF
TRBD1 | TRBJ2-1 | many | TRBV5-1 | TGCGCCAGCACCCCGGGACAGACGTACAATGAGCAGTTCTTC | CASTPGQTYNEQFF
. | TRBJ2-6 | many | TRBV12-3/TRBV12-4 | TGTGCCAGCAGTGGATTGACAATCTCTGGGGCCAACGTCCTGACTTTC | CASSGLTISGANVLTF
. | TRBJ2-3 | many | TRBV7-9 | TGTGCCAGCAGCTACCGGGCGGATCCTAGCACAGATACGCAGTATTTT | CASSYRADPSTDTQYF
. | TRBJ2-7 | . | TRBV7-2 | TGTGCCAGCAGCTCCCTGGGGCCAACCTACGAGCAGTACTTC | CASSSLGPTYEQYF